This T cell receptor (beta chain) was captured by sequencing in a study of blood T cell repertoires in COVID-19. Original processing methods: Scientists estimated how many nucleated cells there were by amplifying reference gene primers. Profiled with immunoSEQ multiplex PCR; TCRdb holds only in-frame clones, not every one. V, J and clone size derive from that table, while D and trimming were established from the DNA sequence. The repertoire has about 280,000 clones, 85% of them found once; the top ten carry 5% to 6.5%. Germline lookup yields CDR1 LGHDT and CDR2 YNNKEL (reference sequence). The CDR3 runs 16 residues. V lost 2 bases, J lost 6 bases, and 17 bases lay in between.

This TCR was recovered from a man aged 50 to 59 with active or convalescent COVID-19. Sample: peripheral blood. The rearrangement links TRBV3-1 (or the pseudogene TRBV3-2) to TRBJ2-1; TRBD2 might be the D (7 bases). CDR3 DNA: TGTGCCAGCAGCCAATTCGGGGGGCCAATGGGCAATGAGCAGTTCTTC. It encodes CASSQFGGPMGNEQFF.